These 22 T cell receptor beta chains originate from one sample sequenced in a study of T-cell reconstitution after alpha-beta-depleted transplantation in children. The authors prepared the TCRbeta library with unique molecular identifiers. TCRdb passed the PCR reads through MiXCR, listing each CDR3 protein once. Of fewer than 750,000 distinct CDR3 sequences in the sample, under 30% were seen once. Sequences were derived from PBMCs, mostly from graft donor cells, sampled 360 days after TCRalphabeta/CD19-depleted stem cell transplant. These receptors originate from a boy under three years old who had a stem cell transplant for acute myeloid leukemia, so the T cells may come from the graft donor.

In its sample, this clonotype was seen many times. The V gene is TRBV29-1, the J gene TRBJ1-4; possible D gene TRBD1, 6 bases. Germline V gene data show CDR1 as SQVTM and CDR2 as ANQGSEA. Trimming left V 5 bases short and J 8 bases short, with 15 bases between. This CDR3 region has 13 residues. CDR3 sequence: CSVSTGLKEKLFF. CDR3 in DNA: TGCAGCGTTTCGACAGGTTTGAAGGAAAAACTGTTTTTT. The full variable domain, with the rest looked up from reference TRBV29-1 and TRBJ1-4, is SAVISQKPSRDICQRGTSLTIQCQVDSQVTMMFWYRQQPGQSLTLIATANQGSEATYESGFVIDKFPISRPNLTFSTLTVSNMSPEDSSIYLCSVSTGLKEKLFFGSGTQLSVL.

This chain links TRBV5-1 with TRBJ2-7, with D unresolved. Trimming left V 7 bases short and J 0 bases short, with 17 bases between. Germline V CDR1 and CDR2: SGHRS, YFSETQ. This CDR3 has 15 residues. The CDR3 DNA reads as TGCGCCAGCTCCAAAAGGGCCCCTGGCTCCTACGAGCAGTACTTC. Translating it yields CASSKRAPGSYEQYF.

This clonotype was recorded a few times. This rearrangement joins TRBV5-1 to TRBJ2-7; 7 nucleotides match TRBD1. Germline CDR1 reads SGHRS; CDR2 reads YFSETQ. The CDR3 is 15 amino acids. V dropped 0 bases and J dropped 6; count of bases not matched to a gene: 9. The CDR3 DNA follows: TGCGCCAGCAGCTTGGGAGTTACGCCAGGGGGCGAGCAGTACGTC. Translated: CASSLGVTPGGEQYV.

This clonotype has just a few counts. This chain uses TRBV10-3 with TRBJ1-5, with D maybe TRBD1 (5 bases). Looked up from germline, CDR1 is ENHRY and CDR2 is SYGVKD. V dropped 4 bases and J dropped 4 bases, with 8 bases sitting between them. The CDR3 contains 13 residues. CDR3 coding DNA: TGTGCCATCAGTGCGGGGCCGAATCAGCCCCAGCATTTT. It translates to CAISAGPNQPQHF.

This clonotype was seen many times. The rearrangement links TRBV5-6 to TRBJ2-5, with D perhaps TRBD2 (5 bases). Germline V gene sequence: CDR1 SGHDT, CDR2 YYEEEE. The CDR3 runs 12 residues. The V and J ends lost 1 base and 7 bases respectively, with 8 bases between them. The CDR3 bases are TGTGCCAGCAGCTTGAGGCGGGTGACCCAGTACTTC. It specifies CASSLRRVTQYF. Based on the CDR3 plus reference TRBV5-6 and TRBJ2-5, the full variable domain is DAGVTQSPTHLIKTRGQQVTLRCSPKSGHDTVSWYQQALGQGPQFIFQYYEEEERQRGNFPDRFSGHQFPNYSSELNVNALLLGDSALYLCASSLRRVTQYFGPGTRLLVL.

The chain employs TRBV18 and TRBJ2-3; D may be TRBD2 (5 bases). Germline V CDR1 and CDR2: KGHSH, LQKENI. The V end lost 1 base, the J end lost 4 bases, and 12 bases lay between the germline ends. The CDR3 sequence is 15 residues long. CDR3 sequence: CASSPRHTGADTQYF. DNA for the CDR3: TGTGCCAGCTCACCACGGCATACCGGGGCAGATACGCAGTATTTT.

The chain uses TRBV24-1 and TRBJ2-5; the D call may be TRBD1 or TRBD2 (5 bases each). Trimming cost V 4 bases and J 3 bases, with 20 bases left between them. Germline values: CDR1 KGHDR, CDR2 SFDVKD. This CDR3 has 17 residues. CDR3 region: CATSDLKTGRAKETQYF. CDR3 DNA: TGTGCCACCAGTGACCTCAAGACGGGACGGGCGAAAGAGACCCAGTACTTC.

This clonotype was counted a few times. The chain is built from TRBV7-2 and TRBJ2-7, with D possibly TRBD2 on 5 matching bases. V was pared by 1 base and J by 4 bases, with 14 bases between. The V gene's germline CDR1 is SGHTA and CDR2 FQGNSA. The CDR3 loop spans 15 amino acids. The CDR3 protein is CASSLDYWRTYEQYF. The CDR3 DNA is TGTGCCAGCAGCTTAGACTACTGGAGGACGTACGAGCAGTACTTC.

This clonotype was seen a handful of times. The chain uses TRBV19 and TRBJ1-2, with 7 nucleotides matching TRBD1. The CDR3 covers 14 residues. In germline, CDR1 is LNHDA, CDR2 SQIVND (reference sequence). J gave up 3 bases and V 6 bases, and 7 bases lay outside the gene matches. The CDR3 nucleotides read TGTGCCAGTAGACCGGGACAGCCATACTATGGCTACACCTTC. It codes for CASRPGQPYYGYTF.

The table lists this clonotype with many counts. J is TRBJ2-5 and V is TRBV7-3; 8 bases fit TRBD1. V lost 2 bases and J lost 3; bases outside the gene matches: 5. The CDR3 spans 15 residues. Germline V gives CDR1 SGHTA, CDR2 FQGTGA. The CDR3 nucleotides read TGTGCCAGCAGCTTAGGACAGGGTTGGGAAGAGACCCAGTACTTC. It yields the protein CASSLGQGWEETQYF.

This clonotype was counted at least ten times. V and J are TRBV25-1 and TRBJ2-5; D perhaps matches TRBD1 (5 bases). Trimming removed 7 bases from V and 5 bases from J, with 23 bases in between. The CDR3 covers 16 residues. CDR1 and CDR2 (germline): MGHDK, SYGVNS. The CDR3 loop is CASKTKTKGAQETQYF. As DNA, the CDR3 is TGTGCCAGCAAGACCAAGACCAAAGGGGCGCAGGAGACCCAGTACTTC.

This clonotype was detected a few times. The chain links TRBV6-5 to TRBJ2-3; D uncertain. With 0 bases removed from V and 2 bases from J, the gap between germline ends came to 9 bases. The germline V gene has CDR1 MNHEY and CDR2 SVGAGI. CDR3 size: 15 residues. CDR3 coding DNA: TGTGCCAGCAGTTACTCTCGACTCTCCACAGATACGCAGTATTTT. Translation gives CASSYSRLSTDTQYF.

The genes are TRBV11-2 and TRBJ1-1, with a tentative D call TRBD1 (6 bases). The V end was cut by 6 bases, the J end by 6 bases, with 11 bases between. This CDR3 region has 12 residues. Germline-derived CDR1 and CDR2 are SGHAT and FQNNGV. CDR3 in amino acids: CASRRGAAEAFF. The CDR3 DNA reads TGTGCCAGCAGGAGGGGGGCTGCTGAAGCTTTCTTT. The full variable domain, with the rest looked up from reference TRBV11-2 and TRBJ1-1, is EAGVAQSPRYKIIEKRQSVAFWCNPISGHATLYWYQQILGQGPKLLIQFQNNGVVDDSQLPKDRFSAERLKGVDSTLKIQPAKLEDSAVYLCASRRGAAEAFFGQGTRLTVV.

The sample holds a few counts of this clonotype. This chain links TRBV20-1 with TRBJ2-3; no clear D. Germline V CDR1 and CDR2: DFQATT, SNEGSKA (reference sequence). The CDR3 runs to 14 residues. V lost 3 bases to trimming and J lost 0 bases, with 10 bases between them. CDR3 amino acids: CSASGRPSTDTQYF. Written as DNA, the CDR3 is TGCAGTGCTAGCGGCAGGCCTAGCACAGATACGCAGTATTTT.

This clonotype was picked up a small number of times. The chain employs TRBV20-1 and TRBJ2-1; 7 nucleotides match TRBD1. Germline CDR1 DFQATT, CDR2 SNEGSKA (reference sequence). The CDR3 runs to 14 residues. Trimming at V came to 3 bases and at J to 5 bases, leaving 7 bases not matched to a gene. CDR3 coding DNA: TGCAGTGCTAGTGATGGGACAGCCAACAATGAGCAGTTCTTC. Its protein is CSASDGTANNEQFF.

This clonotype occurred a few times. The chain couples TRBV12-3 or TRBV12-4 to TRBJ2-3; D remains ambiguous. The CDR3 is made up of 14 amino acids. V lost 2 bases to trimming and J lost 6 bases, with 12 bases between them. Here the CDR3 DNA reads TGTGCCAGCAGTTTAAGCCGGGCTGGGGATACGCAGTATTTT. It translates to CASSLSRAGDTQYF.

The sample holds a few counts of this clonotype. This chain connects TRBV7-3 to TRBJ2-1, with D perhaps matching TRBD2 (5 bases). The V end was cut by 5 bases, the J end by 7 bases, with 18 bases between. Per the germline V gene, CDR1 is SGHTA and CDR2 is FQGTGA. This CDR3 spans 15 amino acids. The CDR3 loop reads CASSHEFGSGNEQFF. Written as DNA, the CDR3 is TGTGCCAGCAGCCATGAATTCGGGTCGGGAAATGAGCAGTTCTTC.

Ten or more counts support this clonotype. This chain uses TRBV20-1 with TRBJ2-3; the D gene is possibly TRBD1 (5 bases). Germline loops: CDR1 DFQATT, CDR2 SNEGSKA (reference sequence). The CDR3 has 14 amino acids. With 6 bases removed from V and 0 bases from J, the gap between germline ends came to 13 bases. The CDR3 DNA sequence: TGCAGTGCCTCAGGGCCCTCTAGCACAGATACGCAGTATTTT. Translated: CSASGPSSTDTQYF.

The chain joins TRBV14 to TRBJ1-6; the D gene is possibly TRBD1 (5 bases). This CDR3 has 15 amino acids. Germline V CDR1 and CDR2: SGHDN, FVKESK. Trimming took off 2 bases at V and 6 bases at J, with 11 bases between the two ends. The DNA for the CDR3 is TGTGCCAGCAGCCAAATAGCAGGGAGTAATTCACCCCTCCACTTT. The encoded protein is CASSQIAGSNSPLHF. Full variable domain (remainder filled in from reference TRBV14 and TRBJ1-6): EAGVTQFPSHSVIEKGQTVTLRCDPISGHDNLYWYRRVMGKEIKFLLHFVKESKQDESGMPNNRFLAERTGGTYSTLKVQPAELEDSGVYFCASSQIAGSNSPLHFGNGTRLTVT.

The J gene is TRBJ2-7, the V gene TRBV12-3 or TRBV12-4; the D is unclear. The CDR3 sequence is 17 residues long. V dropped 1 base and J dropped 3 bases, with 19 bases sitting between them. The CDR3 sequence is CASSLVSTNVPGYEQYF. In DNA, the CDR3 is TGTGCCAGCAGTTTAGTGTCGACCAACGTGCCCGGCTACGAGCAGTACTTC.

There are many counts of this clonotype. V and J are TRBV27 and TRBJ2-5; TRBD2 aligns across 10 bases. The germline CDR1 and CDR2 sequences are MNHEY and SMNVEV (reference sequence). The CDR3 runs to 15 residues. V gave up 4 bases and J gave up 4 bases; unmatched junction bases: 6. CDR3 DNA sequence: TGTGCCAGCAGTTCGTCGACTAGCGGGTTAGAGACCCAGTACTTC. It specifies CASSSSTSGLETQYF.

This clonotype has a count of ten or more. The chain couples TRBV29-1 to TRBJ2-3; D remains ambiguous. V lost 6 bases, J lost 0 bases, and 7 bases lay in between. The germline V gene encodes CDR1 SQVTM and CDR2 ANQGSEA. The CDR3 sequence is 12 residues long. CDR3 sequence reads: CSVYSSTDTQYF. The DNA of the CDR3 is TGCAGCGTCTACAGTAGCACAGATACGCAGTATTTT.